This T cell receptor (beta chain) stems from a study of blood T cell repertoires in COVID-19. Turning to the study itself: The cDNA or gDNA used as material had been derived from T cells, B-cell-depleted T cells, or PBMCs.

This clone turned up a few times. The CDR3 spans 15 residues. The V and J ends lost 2 bases and 4 bases, in that order; junction bases with no gene match: 4. CDR1 and CDR2 from the germline V gene are SGHTA and FQGNSA. In the original analysis: Amplification from reference gene primers served as the basis for estimated nucleated cell counts. Assay: immunoSEQ multiplex PCR; the TCRdb copy retains only in-frame clones and omits some. V and J calls and clone size are those listed in that table; D and trimming were worked out from the DNA. The top ten clones hold about 2.5% of a sample with about 170,000 clones, approximately 86% of them seen once. Patients from Seattle were sampled longitudinally, starting during active infection.

The sequence derives from a woman of 80 years or more with COVID-19, enrolled during active disease. Source material: peripheral blood. The chain combines TRBV7-2 with TRBJ2-1; 8 bases fit TRBD2. The CDR3 DNA reads as TGTGCCAGCAGCTTAAGTACTAGCGGATACAATGAGCAGTTCTTC. It encodes CASSLSTSGYNEQFF.